This entry describes one TCR beta chain. This clonotype was recorded at least ten times. What antigen it recognizes has not been identified. Per-base quality was not reported, and no clone a single base away is much larger than it. This sample is part of a study of regulatory T cells in long-lasting Graves disease (dated by TCRdb to the early 2020s). Study-wide context: In the newly diagnosed Graves' disease group, patients had been taking antithyroid drugs for less than 3 months. This study used TCR sequencing and RNA sequencing of peripheral blood to compare persistent Graves' disease patients against newly diagnosed Graves' disease patients. A total of some 33 samples were covered by TCR sequencing, comprising approximately 13 persistent and approximately 20 newly diagnosed Graves' disease patients. The study was registered as a clinical trial and conducted in China. The paper as a whole reports these results and caveats: Sequencing and analysis were limited to the TCR beta chain. Persistent patients shared more public clonotypes among themselves (around 2,700) than newly diagnosed patients did (approximately 870). The authors noted that the small sample size was a limitation that may lower accuracy. Lower TCR Shannon entropy and fewer highly expanded clones were observed in persistent Graves' disease patients than in newly diagnosed patients, which suggested clonal expansion. Preferential use of TRBV28, TRBJ1-2 and TRBJ2-5 was observed in persistent disease, whereas TRBV20-1 and TRBJ2-1 were favored in newly diagnosed disease. Only peripheral blood was studied, because thyroid tissue, the primary lesion, was inaccessible.

At the junction V is shortened by 6 bases and J by 5 bases, with 15 bases in between. Inclusive of the bounding cysteine and phenylalanine, the CDR3 is 14 residues long. The read is trimmed to its CDR3 DNA, 42 bases read in frame from base 1. The protocol used for the library was multiplex PCR. TCRdb records Illumina HiSeq 4000 as the sequencer. TCR beta libraries were built with iRepertoire HTBI primers and Arm-PCR amplification of CDR3 regions. Before sequencing, the PCR products went through gel purification. The original methods were these. Gene usage analysis of CDR3 amino acid clonotypes used the approximately 62 TRBV and more than 13 TRBJ segments found across samples. Filtered high-quality paired reads were merged into contigs using COPE and FqMerger. BLAST was used to align contigs to IMGT TRBV, TRBD and TRBJ reference genes, and CDR3 was defined according to IMGT. Any clonotype with a frequency above 0.1% was counted as a highly expanded clone. Repertoire diversity was measured by Shannon entropy, and V-J evenness by the Gini coefficient. Clonotypes shared by more than one individual were considered public. The public reads were reprocessed in TCRdb via fastp at Q25 and MiXCR, keeping in-frame beta chains. CDR3 protein duplicates are merged, each entry listing the most common genes and DNA. These V and J calls rely on TCRdb rather than the paper's analysis. For this sample the table gives hundreds of thousands of distinct CDR3 sequences, of which 12% were detected only once. The ten most abundant clones make up more than 8% of the sample.

The time point label on this specimen signifies: newly diagnosed GD, antithyroid drugs for less than 3 months. For both TCR sequencing and RNA sequencing, RNA was extracted from PBMCs in TRIzol. The diagnosis of Graves' disease followed American Thyroid Association guidelines. Recruitment of patients was carried out at an endocrinology department in Xi'an, China. From each patient, around 8.3 milliliters of peripheral blood was collected into an EDTA anticoagulant tube. PBMCs were isolated by Ficoll Paque Plus density gradient separation without further T cell sorting. An Agilent 2100 Bioanalyzer and agarose gel were used to check RNA quality, while a NanoDrop 2000 measured RNA concentration. This same sample was also part of a study on T cells in Graves' hyperthyroidism and ophthalmopathy. Drawing on the second study: Stable Graves' hyperthyroidism was defined as the absence of progression to ophthalmopathy over 18 months of follow-up. Hyperthyroidism patients were aged 18 to 65 years and newly diagnosed, with disease duration of less than 2 months. The study excluded patients with uncontrolled infections, other autoimmune diseases, pregnancy or lactation. Diagnoses were based on clinical symptoms, serum thyroxine and TRAb, thyroid ultrasound and orbital computed tomography. The first round of RT-PCR for the TCR CDR3 was performed with the HTBI primer set and the Qiagen OneStep RT-PCR kit. Blood samples also contained most of the expanded thyroid clonotypes (frequency above 0.001), which suggests that blood repertoires may reflect thyroid immune responses. A model built on a 13 V-J signature distinguished ophthalmopathy from stable hyperthyroidism, reaching around 90% sensitivity and 81% to 83% specificity in cross-validation and 80%/75% in testing. In validation, the model predicted progression to ophthalmopathy with approximately 71% sensitivity and roughly 75% specificity, a median of approximately 6.5 months before onset. A discovery cohort of fewer than 110 patients, about 40 with Graves' ophthalmopathy and approximately 55 with stable Graves' hyperthyroidism, was used to find distinguishing TCR V-J signatures. Whether ophthalmopathy could be predicted prospectively was tested in an independent validation cohort made up of fewer than 20 hyperthyroidism patients plus 17 patients who later progressed to ophthalmopathy. The approximately 100 discovery patients were randomly split 7:3 into training and test sets. The study also compared thyroid tissue and blood T-cell repertoires from about six Graves' hyperthyroidism patients. Once sampling was done, hyperthyroidism patients were given methimazole at a starting dose of 30 mg daily, whereas ophthalmopathy patients were given high-dose intravenous methylprednisolone. The libraries were constructed in a second round of multiplex PCR and then size-selected and purified. Paired-end sequencing of the libraries was performed with 100 bp reads on an Illumina HiSeq2000. SOAPnuke was used to process the raw data, throwing out any read that contained adapters or uncalled bases, had a mean Phred below 15, or lacked an exact constant-primer or identifier match. COPE v1.2.5 was used to merge high-quality paired reads, and clonotypes were defined as unique nucleotide sequences. MiTCR v1.1 was used to align clonotypes to the IMGT TRBV, TRBD and TRBJ reference segments. The analysis included only V-J combinations with a frequency above 0.0001, which together covered more than 99% of the repertoires. A TCS score was defined as the ratio between F50 (clonal expansion) and ExV (chaos), using BLOSUM62-based TCRdist between CDR3 peptides within each V-J. Welch's t-statistics and random forest reduced 500 to 650 V-J features to about 13, which were used in a naive Bayes classifier (R e1071). No statistical method was used to fix the sample size in advance, and group allocation was not hidden from the investigators. TCR Vbeta CDR3 sequencing of 130 to 150 peripheral blood samples (over 40 ophthalmopathy, approximately 80 hyperthyroidism and approximately 17 progressor patients) is reported in the paper.

The source material was peripheral blood mononuclear cells (PBMCs), sampled at new diagnosis, from a patient treated with antithyroid drugs. The clonotype comes from a woman in her twenties or thirties with Graves disease. Donor details come from another sample of the same person, matched by shared clones. This receptor chain uses TRBV12-3 or TRBV12-4 and TRBJ2-3; the D match is possibly TRBD1 or TRBD2, with 5 bases aligned in each. The CDR3 sequence is CASRGTSPGDTQYF. The bases are TGTGCCAGCAGGGGGACCTCCCCAGGAGATACGCAGTATTTT.